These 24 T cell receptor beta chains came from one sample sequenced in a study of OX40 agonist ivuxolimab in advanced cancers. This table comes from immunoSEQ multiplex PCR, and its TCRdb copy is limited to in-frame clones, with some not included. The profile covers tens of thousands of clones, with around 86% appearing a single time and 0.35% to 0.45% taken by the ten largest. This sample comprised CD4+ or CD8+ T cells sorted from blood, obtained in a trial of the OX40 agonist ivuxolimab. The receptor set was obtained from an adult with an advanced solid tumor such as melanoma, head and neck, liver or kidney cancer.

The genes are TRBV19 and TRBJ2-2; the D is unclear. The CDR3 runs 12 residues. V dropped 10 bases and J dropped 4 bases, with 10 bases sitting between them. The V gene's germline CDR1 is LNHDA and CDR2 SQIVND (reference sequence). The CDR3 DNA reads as TGTGCCACCAGACGGCCCACCGGGGAGCTGTTTTTT. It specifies CATRRPTGELFF.

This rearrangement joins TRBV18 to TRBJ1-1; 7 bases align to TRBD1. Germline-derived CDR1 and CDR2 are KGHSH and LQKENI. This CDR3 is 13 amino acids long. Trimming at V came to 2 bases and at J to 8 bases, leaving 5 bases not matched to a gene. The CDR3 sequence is CASSPRETGEAFF. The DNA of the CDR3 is TGTGCCAGCTCACCAAGGGAGACAGGGGAAGCTTTCTTT. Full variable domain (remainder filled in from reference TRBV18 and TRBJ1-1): NAGVMQNPRHLVRRRGQEARLRCSPMKGHSHVYWYRQLPEEGLKFMVYLQKENIIDESGMPKERFSAEFPKEGPSILRIQQVVRGDSAAYFCASSPRETGEAFFGQGTRLTVV.

The DNA of the CDR3 is TGTGCCAGCAGCCCCTGGGACAGGGTAACTAACTATGGCTACACCTTC. This codes for CASSPWDRVTNYGYTF. The V call is TRBV7-2, the J call TRBJ1-2; 9 bases are shared with TRBD1. CDR1 is SGHTA, CDR2 FQGNSA, per germline. The CDR3 extends over 16 amino acids. V lost 5 bases to trimming and J lost 0 bases; unmatched junction nucleotides: 7.

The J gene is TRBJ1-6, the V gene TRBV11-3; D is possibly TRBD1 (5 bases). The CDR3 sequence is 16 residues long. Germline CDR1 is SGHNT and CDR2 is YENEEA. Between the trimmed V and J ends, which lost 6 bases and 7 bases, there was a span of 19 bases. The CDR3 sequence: CASSERGGRGNSPLHF. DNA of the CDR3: TGTGCCAGCAGTGAGAGAGGAGGGAGGGGAAATTCACCCCTCCACTTT.

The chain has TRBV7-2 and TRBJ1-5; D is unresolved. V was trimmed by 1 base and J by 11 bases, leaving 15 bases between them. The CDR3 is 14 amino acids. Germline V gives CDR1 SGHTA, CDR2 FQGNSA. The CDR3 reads CASSLVSVGGTQHF. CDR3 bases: TGTGCCAGCAGCTTAGTCAGTGTCGGAGGGACCCAGCATTTT.

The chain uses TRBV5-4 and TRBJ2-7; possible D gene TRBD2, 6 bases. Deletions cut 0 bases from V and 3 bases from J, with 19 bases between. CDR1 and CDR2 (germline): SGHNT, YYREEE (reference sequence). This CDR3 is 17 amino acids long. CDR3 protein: CASSLALGVRGDYEQYF. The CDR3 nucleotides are TGTGCCAGCAGCTTGGCCCTAGGGGTGCGGGGAGACTACGAGCAGTACTTC.

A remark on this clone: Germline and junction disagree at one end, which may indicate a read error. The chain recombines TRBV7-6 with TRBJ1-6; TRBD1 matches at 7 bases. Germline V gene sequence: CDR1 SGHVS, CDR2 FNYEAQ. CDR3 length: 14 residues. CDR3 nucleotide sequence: TGTGCCAGCGGCTTAGGAGGGGGCCGTTCACCCCTCCACTTT. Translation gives CASGLGGGRSPLHF.

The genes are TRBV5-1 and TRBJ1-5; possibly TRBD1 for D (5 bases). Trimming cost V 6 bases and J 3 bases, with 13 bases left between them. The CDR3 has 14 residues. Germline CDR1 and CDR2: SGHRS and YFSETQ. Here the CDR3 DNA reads TGCGCCAGCACCCCGGGGGGATTCAATCAGCCCCAGCATTTT. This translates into CASTPGGFNQPQHF. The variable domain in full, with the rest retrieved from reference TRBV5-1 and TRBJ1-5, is KAGVTQTPRYLIKTRGQQVTLSCSPISGHRSVSWYQQTPGQGLQFLFEYFSETQRNKGNFPGRFSGRQFSNSRSEMNVSTLELGDSALYLCASTPGGFNQPQHFGDGTRLSIL.

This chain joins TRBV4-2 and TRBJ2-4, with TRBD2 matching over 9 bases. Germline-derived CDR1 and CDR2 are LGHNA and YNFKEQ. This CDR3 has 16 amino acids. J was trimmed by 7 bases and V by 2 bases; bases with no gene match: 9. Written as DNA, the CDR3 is TGTGCCAGCAGCCAATCTGCGCGGGGGGGGGTGAACATTCAGTACTTC. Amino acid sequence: CASSQSARGGVNIQYF.

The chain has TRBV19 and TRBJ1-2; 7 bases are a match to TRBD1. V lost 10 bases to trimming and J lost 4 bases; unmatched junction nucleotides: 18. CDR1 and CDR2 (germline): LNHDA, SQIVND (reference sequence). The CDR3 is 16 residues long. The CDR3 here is CATKPPGTGAPYGYTF. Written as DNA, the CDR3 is TGTGCCACCAAACCCCCCGGAACAGGGGCCCCCTATGGCTACACCTTC.

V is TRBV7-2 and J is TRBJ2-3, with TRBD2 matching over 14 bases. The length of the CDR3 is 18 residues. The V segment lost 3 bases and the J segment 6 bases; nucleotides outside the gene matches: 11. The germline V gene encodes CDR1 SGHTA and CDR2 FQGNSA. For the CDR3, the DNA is TGTGCCAGCAGCTTCCTCCGACTAGCGGGGGGGCCCTGGGATACGCAGTATTTT. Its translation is CASSFLRLAGGPWDTQYF.

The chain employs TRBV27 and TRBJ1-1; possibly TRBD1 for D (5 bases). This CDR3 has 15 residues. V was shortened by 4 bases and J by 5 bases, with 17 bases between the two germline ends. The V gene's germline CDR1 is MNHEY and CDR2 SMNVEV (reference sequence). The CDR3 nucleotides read TGTGCCAGCAGTTCTTTAGGGGCAGGAATGACTGAAGCTTTCTTT. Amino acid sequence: CASSSLGAGMTEAFF.

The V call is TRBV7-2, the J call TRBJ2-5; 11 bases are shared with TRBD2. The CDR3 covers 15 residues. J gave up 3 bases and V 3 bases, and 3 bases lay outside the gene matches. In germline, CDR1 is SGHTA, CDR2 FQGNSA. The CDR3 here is CASSFLAGGEETQYF. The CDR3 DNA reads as TGTGCCAGCAGCTTCCTAGCGGGGGGCGAAGAGACCCAGTACTTC.

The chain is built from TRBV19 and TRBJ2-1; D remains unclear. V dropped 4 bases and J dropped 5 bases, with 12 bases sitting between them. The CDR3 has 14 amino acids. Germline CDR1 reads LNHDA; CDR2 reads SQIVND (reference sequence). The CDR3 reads CASSTDATDNEQFF. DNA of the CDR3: TGTGCCAGTAGTACAGACGCGACCGACAATGAGCAGTTCTTC.

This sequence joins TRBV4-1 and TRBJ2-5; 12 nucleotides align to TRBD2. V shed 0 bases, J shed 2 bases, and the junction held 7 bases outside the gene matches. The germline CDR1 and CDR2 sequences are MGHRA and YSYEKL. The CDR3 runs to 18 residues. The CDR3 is CASSQDLGLAGGQETQYF. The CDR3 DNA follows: TGCGCCAGCAGCCAAGATCTGGGCCTAGCGGGGGGGCAAGAGACCCAGTACTTC.

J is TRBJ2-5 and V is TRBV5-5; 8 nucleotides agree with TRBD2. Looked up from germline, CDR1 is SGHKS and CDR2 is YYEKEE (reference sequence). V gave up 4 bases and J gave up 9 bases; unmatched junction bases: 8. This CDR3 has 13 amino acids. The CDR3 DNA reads TGTGCCAGCAGCCCGGGAGGGCTGGCGGCCCAGTACTTC. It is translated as CASSPGGLAAQYF. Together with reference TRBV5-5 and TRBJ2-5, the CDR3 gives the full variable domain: DAGVTQSPTHLIKTRGQQVTLRCSPISGHKSVSWYQQVLGQGPQFIFQYYEKEERGRGNFPDRFSARQFPNYSSELNVNALLLGDSALYLCASSPGGLAAQYFGPGTRLLVL.

CDR3 DNA sequence: TGCGCCAGCAGCAACTCCTACGAGCAGTACTTC. Amino acids: CASSNSYEQYF. This chain connects TRBV10-2 to TRBJ2-7, with no clear D. V was clipped by 6 bases and J by 0 bases, with 3 bases between them. CDR3 size: 11 residues. Germline assignment: CDR1 WSHSY and CDR2 SAAADI.

The CDR3 reads CASSRDRGIPGANVLTF. For the CDR3, the DNA is TGTGCCAGCAGCCGGGACAGGGGTATCCCCGGGGCCAACGTCCTGACTTTC. V usage is TRBV7-2 and J usage is TRBJ2-6; 10 positions agree with TRBD1. Trimming at V came to 5 bases and at J to 4 bases, leaving 8 bases not matched to a gene. Germline V gene sequence: CDR1 SGHTA, CDR2 FQGNSA. The CDR3 sequence is 17 residues long.

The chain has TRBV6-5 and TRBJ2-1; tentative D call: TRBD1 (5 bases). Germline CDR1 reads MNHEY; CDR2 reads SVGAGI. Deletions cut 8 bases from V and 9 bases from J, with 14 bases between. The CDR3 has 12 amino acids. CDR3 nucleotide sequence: TGTGCCAGCGGGCCCCCTCAGGGTGAGCAGTTCTTC. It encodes CASGPPQGEQFF.

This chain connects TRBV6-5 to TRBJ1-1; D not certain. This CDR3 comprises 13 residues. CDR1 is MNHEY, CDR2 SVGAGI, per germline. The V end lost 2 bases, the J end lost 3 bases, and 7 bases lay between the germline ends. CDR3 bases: TGTGCCAGCAGTTACAGGGCGGACACTGAAGCTTTCTTT. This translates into CASSYRADTEAFF.

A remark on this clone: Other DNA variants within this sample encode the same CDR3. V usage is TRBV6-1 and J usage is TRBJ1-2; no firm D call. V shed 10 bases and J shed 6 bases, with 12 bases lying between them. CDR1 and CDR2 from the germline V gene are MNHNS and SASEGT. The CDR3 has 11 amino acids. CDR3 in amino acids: CATETGNGYTF. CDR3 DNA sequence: TGTGCCACTGAGACCGGTAATGGCTACACCTTC.

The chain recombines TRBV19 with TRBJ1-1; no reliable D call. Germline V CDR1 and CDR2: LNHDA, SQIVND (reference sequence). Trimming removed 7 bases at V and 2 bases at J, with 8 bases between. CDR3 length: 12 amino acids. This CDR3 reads CASIRTNTEAFF. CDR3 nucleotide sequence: TGTGCCAGTATCCGGACTAACACTGAAGCTTTCTTT.

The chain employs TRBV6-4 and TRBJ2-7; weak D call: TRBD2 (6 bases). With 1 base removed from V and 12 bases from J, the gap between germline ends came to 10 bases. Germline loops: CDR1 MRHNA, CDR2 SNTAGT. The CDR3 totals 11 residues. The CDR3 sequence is CASSDWGGPYF. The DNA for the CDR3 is TGTGCCAGCAGTGACTGGGGAGGACCGTACTTC.

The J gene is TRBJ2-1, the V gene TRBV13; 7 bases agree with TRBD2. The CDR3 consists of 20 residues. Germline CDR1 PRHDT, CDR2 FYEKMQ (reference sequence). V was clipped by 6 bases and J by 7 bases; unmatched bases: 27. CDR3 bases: TGTGCCAGCAGTCTTTATAGTCGTCTCGGGGGGAAGACGAACCCTAATGAGCAGTTCTTC. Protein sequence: CASSLYSRLGGKTNPNEQFF. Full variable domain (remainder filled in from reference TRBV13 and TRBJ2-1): AAGVIQSPRHLIKEKRETATLKCYPIPRHDTVYWYQQGPGQDPQFLISFYEKMQSDKGSIPDRFSAQQFSDYHSELNMSSLELGDSALYFCASSLYSRLGGKTNPNEQFFGPGTRLTVL.